Detailed here is one T cell receptor (beta chain). The data were produced by immunoSEQ multiplex PCR, yet TCRdb's version contains in-frame clones alone and is incomplete. Of around 20,000 clones detected, 75% to 85% appear once; the ten largest clones hold 38%. These data belong to a study of sequential checkpoint blockade in melanoma. Described treatment: randomized to nivolumab then ipilimumab (arm A) or the reverse (arm B). This material consisted of CD8+ T cells sorted from blood (inferred from file names), taken from a patient given nivolumab and ipilimumab in sequence. The sequence derives from a human donor with melanoma.

As DNA, the CDR3 is TGTGCCAGCAGTGGCCCGAAGTCATACGAGCAGTACTTC. The encoded protein is CASSGPKSYEQYF. The V call is TRBV7-9, the J call TRBJ2-7; D gene unclear. Trimming took 6 bases from V and 4 from J, leaving 13 bases between them. Germline V lookup: CDR1 SEHNR, CDR2 FQNEAQ (reference sequence). There are 13 residues in the CDR3.